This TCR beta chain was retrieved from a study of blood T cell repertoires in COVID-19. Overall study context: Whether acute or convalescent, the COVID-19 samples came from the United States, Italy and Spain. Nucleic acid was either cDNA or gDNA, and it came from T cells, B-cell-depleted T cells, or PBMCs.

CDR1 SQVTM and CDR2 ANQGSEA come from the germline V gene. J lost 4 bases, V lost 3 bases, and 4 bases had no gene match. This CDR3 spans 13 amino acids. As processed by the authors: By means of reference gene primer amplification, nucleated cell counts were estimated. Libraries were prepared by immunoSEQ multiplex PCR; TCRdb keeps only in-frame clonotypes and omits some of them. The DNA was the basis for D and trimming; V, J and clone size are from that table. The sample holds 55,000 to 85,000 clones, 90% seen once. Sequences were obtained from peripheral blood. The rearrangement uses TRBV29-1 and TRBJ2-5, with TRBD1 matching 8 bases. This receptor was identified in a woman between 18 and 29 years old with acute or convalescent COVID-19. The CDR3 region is CSVETGAGETQYF. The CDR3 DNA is TGCAGCGTTGAGACAGGGGCTGGAGAGACCCAGTACTTC.